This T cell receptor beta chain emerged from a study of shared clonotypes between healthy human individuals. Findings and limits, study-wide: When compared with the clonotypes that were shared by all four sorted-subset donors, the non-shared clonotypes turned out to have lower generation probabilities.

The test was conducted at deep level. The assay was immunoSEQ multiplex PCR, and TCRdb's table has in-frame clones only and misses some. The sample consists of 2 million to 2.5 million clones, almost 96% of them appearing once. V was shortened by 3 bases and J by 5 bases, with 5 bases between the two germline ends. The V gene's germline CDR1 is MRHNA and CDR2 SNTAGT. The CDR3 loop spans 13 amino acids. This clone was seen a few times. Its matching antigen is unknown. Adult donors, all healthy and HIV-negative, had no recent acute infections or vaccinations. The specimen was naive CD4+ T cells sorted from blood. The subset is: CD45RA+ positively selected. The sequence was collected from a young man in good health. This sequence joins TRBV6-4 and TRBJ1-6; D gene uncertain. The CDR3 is CASSEIHNSPLHF. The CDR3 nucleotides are TGTGCCAGCAGTGAGATTCATAATTCACCCCTCCACTTT.